The following is a T cell receptor beta chain sequence with its context. The data derive from a study of blood T cell repertoires in COVID-19. Study-wide context: The samples span acute and convalescent COVID-19 from the United States, Italy and Spain. The cDNA or gDNA used as material had been derived from T cells, B-cell-depleted T cells, or PBMCs.

Seattle researchers signed up patients amid active infection and tracked them longitudinally. Per the authors' pipeline: Estimates of nucleated cell counts were drawn from the amplification of reference gene primers. Libraries were prepared by immunoSEQ multiplex PCR; TCRdb keeps only in-frame clonotypes and omits some of them. That table supplies the V and J calls and clone size; D and trimming were determined from the DNA. The sample has some 360,000 clones, around 87% seen once. The CDR3 contains 14 residues. Germline V gene data show CDR1 as KGHDR and CDR2 as SFDVKD. V gave up 4 bases and J gave up 6 bases, with 11 bases separating them.

The receptor was derived from an older woman with COVID-19, enrolled during active disease. Sequencing used peripheral blood. This chain uses TRBV24-1 with TRBJ2-2; tentatively, D is TRBD2 (6 bases). The CDR3 bases are TGTGCCACCAGTGACCCGGGACTGCCCGGGGAGCTGTTTTTT. This translates into CATSDPGLPGELFF.